One sample yielded the 4 T cell receptor beta chains listed below, sequenced in a study of a mutant IDH1 vaccine in newly diagnosed glioma. Time point reported: baseline, week 1 (first vaccination visit). Treatment denoted: pre-vaccination baseline after standard-of-care therapy. TCRdb keeps only in-frame clones here, not all; method: immunoSEQ multiplex PCR. This sample has tens of thousands of clones, with approximately 80% found just once. Sequencing used PBMCs, obtained from a glioma patient treated with radiotherapy, temozolomide or both. These TCRs come from a man younger than 30 with glioma.

In this sample, this clone turned up a few times. The V gene is TRBV6-5, the J gene TRBJ1-1; a weak D match, TRBD1 (5 bases). CDR1 is MNHEY, CDR2 SVGAGI, per germline. Trimming removed 2 bases at V and 5 bases at J, with 12 bases between. This CDR3 has 14 residues. The CDR3 protein is CASSYPGGGTEAFF. As DNA, the CDR3 is TGTGCCAGCAGTTACCCCGGGGGGGGGACTGAAGCTTTCTTT.

This rearrangement joins TRBV5-4 to TRBJ1-3; D possibly corresponds to TRBD1 (5 bases). Between the trimmed V and J ends, which lost 4 bases and 0 bases, there was a span of 14 bases. Germline V gives CDR1 SGHNT, CDR2 YYREEE (reference sequence). The CDR3 runs to 16 residues. The CDR3 nucleotides read TGTGCCAGCAGCCTTGGGGGACGGTACTCTGGAAACACCATATATTTT. Encoded protein: CASSLGGRYSGNTIYF.

J is TRBJ2-7 and V is TRBV27; 14 positions agree with TRBD2. The germline CDR1 and CDR2 sequences are MNHEY and SMNVEV (reference sequence). V shed 5 bases, J shed 6 bases, and the junction held 6 bases outside the gene matches. The CDR3 has 15 residues. CDR3 nucleotides: TGTGCCAGCAGTACGGGACTAGCGGGAGTAGGCGAGCAGTACTTC. It codes for CASSTGLAGVGEQYF.

V gene TRBV5-1 combines with J gene TRBJ2-5, with D possibly TRBD1 on 6 matching bases. V was cut by 0 bases and J by 4 bases, with 13 bases left in between. From germline, CDR1 is SGHRS and CDR2 YFSETQ. The CDR3 has 15 residues. CDR3 protein: CASSLVGTRRETQYF. CDR3 nucleotide sequence: TGCGCCAGCAGCTTGGTTGGGACAAGGAGAGAGACCCAGTACTTC.